One T cell receptor (beta chain) is described in this entry. Its specificity is unknown. These data originate in a study of OX40 agonist ivuxolimab in advanced cancers. Notes on the study in general: Expanded clones were, on average, more numerous among CD8+ T cells than CD4+.

The CDR3 extends over 13 amino acids. The V gene lost 5 bases and the J gene lost 0 bases, with 5 bases spanning the gap. Germline CDR1 and CDR2: SEHNR and FQNEAQ (reference sequence). Only in-frame clones appear in the TCRdb table, and some are missing; sequencing was by immunoSEQ multiplex PCR. This sample carries some 62,000 clones, around 93% of them seen once, and the ten largest clones take roughly 13%. This TCR was sampled from an adult with an advanced solid tumor such as melanoma, head and neck, liver or kidney cancer. Source: CD4+ or CD8+ T cells sorted from blood, taken in a trial of the OX40 agonist ivuxolimab. The chain combines TRBV7-9 with TRBJ1-3, with no clear D. CDR3 loop: CASSQDSGNTIYF. The CDR3 DNA sequence: TGTGCCAGCAGCCAGGACTCTGGAAACACCATATATTTT. Together with reference TRBV7-9 and TRBJ1-3, the CDR3 gives the full variable domain: DTGVSQNPRHKITKRGQNVTFRCDPISEHNRLYWYRQTLGQGPEFLTYFQNEAQLEKSRLLSDRFSAERPKGSFSTLEIQRTEQGDSAMYLCASSQDSGNTIYFGEGSWLTVV.